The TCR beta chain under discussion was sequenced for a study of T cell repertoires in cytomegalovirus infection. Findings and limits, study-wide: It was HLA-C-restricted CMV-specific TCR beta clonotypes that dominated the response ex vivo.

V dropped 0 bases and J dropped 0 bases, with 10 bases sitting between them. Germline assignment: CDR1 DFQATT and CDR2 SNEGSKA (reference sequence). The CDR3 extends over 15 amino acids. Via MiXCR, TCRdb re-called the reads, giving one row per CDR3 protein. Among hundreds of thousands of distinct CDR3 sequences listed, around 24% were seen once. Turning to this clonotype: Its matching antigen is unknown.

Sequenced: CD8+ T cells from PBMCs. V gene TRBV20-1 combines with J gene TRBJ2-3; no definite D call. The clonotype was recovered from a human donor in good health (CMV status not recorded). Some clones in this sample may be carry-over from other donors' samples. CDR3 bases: TGCAGTGCTAGAGATCTGTGGAAGAGCACAGATACGCAGTATTTT. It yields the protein CSARDLWKSTDTQYF.